The present entry profiles one TCR beta chain with its context. CDR1 is SNHLY and CDR2 is FYNNEI in the germline V gene. The CDR3 has 15 amino acids. The V end lost 6 bases, the J end lost 7 bases, and 19 bases lay between the germline ends. These data are taken from a study of T cell responses to AZD1222 COVID-19 vaccine. Using immunoSEQ multiplex PCR, the repertoire was profiled, and TCRdb retains in-frame clones only, with some absent. This sample has under 70,000 clones, with about 87% found just once. The sequence derives from an adult in good health. V gene TRBV2 combines with J gene TRBJ1-5; D perhaps matches TRBD1 (5 bases). Here the sequenced sample was peripheral blood, taken on day 0 of AZD1222 vaccination. CDR3 amino acids: CASSPAVGPGQPQHF. The CDR3 DNA is TGTGCCAGCAGCCCCGCGGTGGGGCCGGGGCAGCCCCAGCATTTT.